A single sample gave rise to the 5 T cell receptor beta chains below, sequenced in a study of shared clonotypes between healthy human individuals. Clones were read by immunoSEQ multiplex PCR, and TCRdb kept only the in-frame ones, dropping some. The repertoire holds over 1.4 million clones, with 96% as singletons. The specimen was naive CD4+ T cells sorted from blood. Indicated subset: CD45RA+ positively selected. These receptors were obtained from a man aged 30-40 years in good health.

A word on this clone: The sample holds other DNA sequences that translate to the same CDR3. The chain couples TRBV5-1 to TRBJ2-2; D gene unclear. The CDR3 loop spans 14 amino acids. V shed 1 base and J shed 1 base, with 5 bases lying between them. Germline V gene data show CDR1 as SGHRS and CDR2 as YFSETQ. CDR3 amino acids: CASSLRENTGELFF. The CDR3 region has the DNA TGCGCCAGCAGCTTGCGAGAGAACACCGGGGAGCTGTTTTTT.

The chain is built from TRBV30 and TRBJ2-3; 11 bases agree with TRBD2. Germline V gives CDR1 GTSNPN, CDR2 SVGIG (reference sequence). The CDR3 has 17 amino acids. The V gene end was trimmed by 2 bases and the J gene end by 0 bases; junction bases not matched to a gene: 7. Here the CDR3 DNA reads TGTGCCTGGAGTTGGTCTAGCGGGGGGATTAGCACAGATACGCAGTATTTT. It yields the protein CAWSWSSGGISTDTQYF.

The chain carries TRBV11-2 and TRBJ2-3, with TRBD1 identical over 10 bases. Germline values: CDR1 SGHAT, CDR2 FQNNGV. The CDR3 is 16 amino acids. V gave up 1 base and J gave up 2 bases; unmatched junction bases: 3. CDR3 DNA: TGTGCCAGCAGCTTAGGGGGACAGGGGACCACAGATACGCAGTATTTT. Residues: CASSLGGQGTTDTQYF.

This chain joins TRBV19 and TRBJ2-7, with D uncertain. Between the trimmed V and J ends, which lost 4 bases and 2 bases, there was a span of 6 bases. Per germline, CDR1 LNHDA and CDR2 SQIVND (reference sequence). This CDR3 has 12 residues. In DNA, the CDR3 is TGTGCCAGTAGTAGTGTCCCCTACGAGCAGTACTTC. Residues: CASSSVPYEQYF.

About this clone: Other DNA sequences within the sample encode an identical CDR3. V usage is TRBV7-2 and J usage is TRBJ2-2, with unresolved D. V was pared by 1 base and J by 6 bases, with 6 bases between. This CDR3 contains 13 residues. The germline V gene has CDR1 SGHTA and CDR2 FQGNSA. This chain's CDR3 is CASSLEGPGELFF. The CDR3 DNA sequence: TGTGCCAGCAGCTTAGAGGGTCCCGGGGAGCTGTTTTTT.